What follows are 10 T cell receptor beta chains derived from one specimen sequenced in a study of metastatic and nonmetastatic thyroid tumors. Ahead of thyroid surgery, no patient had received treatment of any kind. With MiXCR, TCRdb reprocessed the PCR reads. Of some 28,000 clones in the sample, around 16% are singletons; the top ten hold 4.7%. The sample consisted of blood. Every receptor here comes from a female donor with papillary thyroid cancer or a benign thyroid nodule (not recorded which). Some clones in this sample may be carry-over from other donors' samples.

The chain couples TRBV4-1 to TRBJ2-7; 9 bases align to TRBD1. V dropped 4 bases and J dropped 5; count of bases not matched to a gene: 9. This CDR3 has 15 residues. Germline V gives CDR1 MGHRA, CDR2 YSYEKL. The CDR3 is CASSLTGQGTDEQYF. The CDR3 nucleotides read TGCGCCAGCAGCCTGACCGGACAGGGGACCGACGAGCAGTACTTC.

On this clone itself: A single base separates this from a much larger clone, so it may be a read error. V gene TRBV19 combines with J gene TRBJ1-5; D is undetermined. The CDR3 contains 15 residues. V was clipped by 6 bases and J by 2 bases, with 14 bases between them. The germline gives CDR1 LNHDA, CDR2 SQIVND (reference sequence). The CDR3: CASSPEDGGNQPQHF. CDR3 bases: TGTGCCAGTAGCCCTGAGGACGGGGGCAATCAGCCCCAGCATTTT. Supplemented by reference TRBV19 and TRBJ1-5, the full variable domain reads DGGITQSPKYLFRKEGQNVTLSCEQNLNHDAMYWYRQDPGQGLRLIYYSQIVNDFQKGDIAEGYSVSREKKESFPLTVTSAQKNPTAFYLCASSPEDGGNQPQHFGDGTRLSIL.

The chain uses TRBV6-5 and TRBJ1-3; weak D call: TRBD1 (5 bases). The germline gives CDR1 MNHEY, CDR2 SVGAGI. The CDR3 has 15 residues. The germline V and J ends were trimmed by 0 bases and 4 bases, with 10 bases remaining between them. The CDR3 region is CASSYSGGAGNTIYF. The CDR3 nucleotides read TGTGCCAGCAGTTACTCGGGAGGGGCCGGAAACACCATATATTTT.

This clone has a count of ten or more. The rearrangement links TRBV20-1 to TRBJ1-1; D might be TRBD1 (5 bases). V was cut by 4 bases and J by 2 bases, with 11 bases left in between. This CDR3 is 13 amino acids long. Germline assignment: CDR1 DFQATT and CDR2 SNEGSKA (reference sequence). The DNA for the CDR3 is TGCAGTGCTATGAAGGACACAAACACTGAAGCTTTCTTT. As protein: CSAMKDTNTEAFF.

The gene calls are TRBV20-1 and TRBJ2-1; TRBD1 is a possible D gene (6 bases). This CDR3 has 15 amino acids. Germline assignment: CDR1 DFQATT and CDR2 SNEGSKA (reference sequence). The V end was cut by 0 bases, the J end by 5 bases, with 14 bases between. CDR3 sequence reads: CSARDSRGSDNEQFF. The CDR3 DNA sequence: TGCAGTGCTAGAGATTCCAGGGGTTCAGACAATGAGCAGTTCTTC.

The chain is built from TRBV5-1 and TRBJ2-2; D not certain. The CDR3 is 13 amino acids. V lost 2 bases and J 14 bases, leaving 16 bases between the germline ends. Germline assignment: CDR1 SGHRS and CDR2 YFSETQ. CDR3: CASSFREDGYLFF. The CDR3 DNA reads TGCGCCAGCAGCTTCCGAGAGGACGGGTATCTGTTTTTT.

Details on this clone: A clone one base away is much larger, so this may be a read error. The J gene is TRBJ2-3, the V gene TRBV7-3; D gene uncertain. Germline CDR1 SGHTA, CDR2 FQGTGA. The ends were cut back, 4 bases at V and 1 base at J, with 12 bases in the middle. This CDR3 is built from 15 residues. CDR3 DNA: TGTGCCAGCAGCTCCGATAGCTGGGGCACAGATACGCAGTATTTT. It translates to CASSSDSWGTDTQYF.

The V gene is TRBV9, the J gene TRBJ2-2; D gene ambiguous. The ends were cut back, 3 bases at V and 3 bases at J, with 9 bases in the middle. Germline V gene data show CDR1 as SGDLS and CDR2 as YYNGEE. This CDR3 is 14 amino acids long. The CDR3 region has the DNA TGTGCCAGCAGCGAAGACTGGGACACCGGGGAGCTGTTTTTT. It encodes CASSEDWDTGELFF.

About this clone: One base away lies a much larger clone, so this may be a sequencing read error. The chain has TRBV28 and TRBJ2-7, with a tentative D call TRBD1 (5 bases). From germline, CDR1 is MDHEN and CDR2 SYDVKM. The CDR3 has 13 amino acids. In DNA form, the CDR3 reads TGTGCCGGCAGTTTACAGGCCACCTACGATCAGTACTTC. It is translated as CAGSLQATYDQYF. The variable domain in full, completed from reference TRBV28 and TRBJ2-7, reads DVKVTQSSRYLVKRTGEKVFLECVQDMDHENMFWYRQDPGLGLRLIYFSYDVKMKEKGDIPEGYSVSREKKERFSLILESASTNQTSMYLCAGSLQATYDQYFGPGTRLTVT.

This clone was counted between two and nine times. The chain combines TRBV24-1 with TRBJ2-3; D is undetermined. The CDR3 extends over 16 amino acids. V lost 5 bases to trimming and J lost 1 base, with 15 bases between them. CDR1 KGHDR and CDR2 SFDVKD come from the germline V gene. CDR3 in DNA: TGTGCCACCAGTGGGGGTTGGGTCGCAGGCACAGATACGCAGTATTTT. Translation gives CATSGGWVAGTDTQYF.